This T cell receptor beta chain stems from a study of blood T cell repertoires in COVID-19. The CDR3 loop spans 12 amino acids. Germline V gene data show CDR1 as ENHRY and CDR2 as SYGVKD. With 8 bases clipped from V and 2 bases from J, the junction kept 0 bases outside the gene matches. As handled by the study authors: How many nucleated cells were present was estimated from reference gene primer amplification. Sequenced by immunoSEQ multiplex PCR; TCRdb stores in-frame clones only, minus some. Clonal size and the V and J genes are those of that table, whereas D and trimming came from the DNA. The table has roughly 80,000 clones, about 82% seen once.

V is TRBV10-3 and J is TRBJ1-5, with TRBD1 identical over 7 bases. The sample consisted of peripheral blood. The TCR comes from a woman aged 55 to 70 with acute or convalescent COVID-19. CDR3 sequence reads: CAIGQGNQPQHF. The CDR3 nucleotides read TGTGCCATCGGACAGGGCAATCAGCCCCAGCATTTT.